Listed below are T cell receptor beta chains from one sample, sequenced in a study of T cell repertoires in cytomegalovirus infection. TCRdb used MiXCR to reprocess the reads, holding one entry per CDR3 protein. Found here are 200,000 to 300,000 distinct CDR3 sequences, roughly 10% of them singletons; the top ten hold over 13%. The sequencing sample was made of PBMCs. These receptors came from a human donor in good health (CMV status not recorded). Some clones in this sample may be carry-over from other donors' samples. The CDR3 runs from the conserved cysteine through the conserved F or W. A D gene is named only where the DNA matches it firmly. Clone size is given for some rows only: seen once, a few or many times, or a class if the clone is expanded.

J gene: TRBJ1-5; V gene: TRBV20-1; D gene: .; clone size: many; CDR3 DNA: TGCAGTGCCCCCGGGGAAGGGTTCAGTAGCAATCAGCCCCAGCATTTT; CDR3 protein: CSAPGEGFSSNQPQHF
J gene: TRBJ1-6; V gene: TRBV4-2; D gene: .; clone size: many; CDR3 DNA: TGTGCCAGCAGCCAATATGGGGGGCGCGATTCACCCCTCCACTTT; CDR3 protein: CASSQYGGRDSPLHF
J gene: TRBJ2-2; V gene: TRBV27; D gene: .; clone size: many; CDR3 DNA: TGTGCCAGCAGTTTATCGGTCGGCGCCGGGGAGCTGTTTTTT; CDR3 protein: CASSLSVGAGELFF
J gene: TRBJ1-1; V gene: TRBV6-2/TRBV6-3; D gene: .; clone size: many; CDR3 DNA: TGTGCCAGCAGTTATGGGGGTAGGACTGAAGCTTTCTTT; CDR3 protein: CASSYGGRTEAFF
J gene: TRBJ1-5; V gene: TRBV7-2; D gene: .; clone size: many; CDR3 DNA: TGTGCCAGCAGCTCCGGGTTACCCAATCAGCCCCAGCATTTT; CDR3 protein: CASSSGLPNQPQHF
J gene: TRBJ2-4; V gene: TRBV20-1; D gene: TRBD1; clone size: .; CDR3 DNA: TGCAGCCTCCGGGACAGACTAGCCAAAAACATTCAGTACTTC; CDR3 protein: CSLRDRLAKNIQYF
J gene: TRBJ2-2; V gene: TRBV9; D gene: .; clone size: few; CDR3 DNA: TGTGCCAGCAGCGTAGCGACAGACACCGGGGAGCTGTTTTTT; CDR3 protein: CASSVATDTGELFF
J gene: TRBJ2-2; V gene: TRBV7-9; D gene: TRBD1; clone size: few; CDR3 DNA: TGTGCCAGGCCCGGACAGGGGGCCGAGAACACCGGGGAGCTGTTTTTT; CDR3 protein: CARPGQGAENTGELFF
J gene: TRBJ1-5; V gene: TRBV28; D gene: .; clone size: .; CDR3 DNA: TGTGCCAGCAGCTGGGGGGCGAATCAGCCCCAGCATTTT; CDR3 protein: CASSWGANQPQHF
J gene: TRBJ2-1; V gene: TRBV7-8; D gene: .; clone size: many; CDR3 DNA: TGTGCCAGCAGCTTAGCCGGGCCCACATGGTGGCAGTTCTTC; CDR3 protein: CASSLAGPTWWQFF
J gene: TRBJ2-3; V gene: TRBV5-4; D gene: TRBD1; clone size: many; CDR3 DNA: TGTGCCAGCAGCGCGGACAGGGGGGTGACAGATACGCAGTATTTT; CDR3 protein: CASSADRGVTDTQYF
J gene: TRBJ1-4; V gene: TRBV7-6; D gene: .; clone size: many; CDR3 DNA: TGTGCCAGCAGCTCCCGGGTACTCCTTGGAGCTAATGAAAAACTGTTTTTT; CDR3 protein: CASSSRVLLGANEKLFF
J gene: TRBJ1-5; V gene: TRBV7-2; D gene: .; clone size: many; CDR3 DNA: TGTGCCAGCAGCTTCCAGGGGTATAGCAATCAGCCCCAGCATTTT; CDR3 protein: CASSFQGYSNQPQHF
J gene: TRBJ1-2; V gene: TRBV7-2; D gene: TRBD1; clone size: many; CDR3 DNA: TGTGCCAGCAGCTTAGAACAGGGGGGCTATGGCTACACCTTC; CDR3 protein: CASSLEQGGYGYTF
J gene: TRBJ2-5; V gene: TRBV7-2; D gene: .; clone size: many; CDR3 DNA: TGTGCCAGCAGATCGATGACAGGAACCCAAGAGACCCAGTACTTC; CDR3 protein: CASRSMTGTQETQYF
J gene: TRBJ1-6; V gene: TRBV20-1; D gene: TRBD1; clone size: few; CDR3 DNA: TGCAGTGCTAGAGAGACAGGGGACAGGGGTTCACCCCTCCACTTT; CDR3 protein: CSARETGDRGSPLHF
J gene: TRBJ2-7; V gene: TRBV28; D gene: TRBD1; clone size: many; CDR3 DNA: TGTGCCAGCAGTTTCCCAGACAGGGCCGTCTCCTACGAGCAGTACTTC; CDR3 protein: CASSFPDRAVSYEQYF
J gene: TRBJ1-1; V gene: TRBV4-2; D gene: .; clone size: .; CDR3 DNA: TGTGCCAGCAGCGTGGGGTCGGGCACTGAAGCTTTCTTT; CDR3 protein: CASSVGSGTEAFF
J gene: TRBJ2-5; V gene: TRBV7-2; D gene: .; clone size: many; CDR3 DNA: TGTGCCAGCAGCTTAGCGGCCGGGACTGGGGTGACCCAGTACTTC; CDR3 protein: CASSLAAGTGVTQYF
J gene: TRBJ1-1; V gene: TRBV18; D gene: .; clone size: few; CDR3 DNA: TGTGCCAGCTCCCCCGGACAGTTAAGGAACACTGAAGCTTTCTTT; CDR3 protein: CASSPGQLRNTEAFF
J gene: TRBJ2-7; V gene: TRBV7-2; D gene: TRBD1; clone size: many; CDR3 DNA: TGTGCCAGCAGCTTAGTACCAGGGGGCGAATACGAGCAGTACTTC; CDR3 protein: CASSLVPGGEYEQYF
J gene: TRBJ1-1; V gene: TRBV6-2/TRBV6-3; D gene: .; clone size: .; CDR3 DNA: TGTGCCAGCAGTTACTGGCAGGGCGGTACTCTTTTCTTT; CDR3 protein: CASSYWQGGTLFF
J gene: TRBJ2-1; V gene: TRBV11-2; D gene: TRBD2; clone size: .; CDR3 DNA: TGTGCCAGCGATGGGGGGGGACCGCCCTACAATGAGCAGTTCTTC; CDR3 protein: CASDGGGPPYNEQFF
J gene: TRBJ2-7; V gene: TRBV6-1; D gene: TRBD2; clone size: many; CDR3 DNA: TGTGCCAGCAGGGGGACTAGCGGGGGGGCTGTCTCTCGCGAGCAGTACTTC; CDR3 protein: CASRGTSGGAVSREQYF
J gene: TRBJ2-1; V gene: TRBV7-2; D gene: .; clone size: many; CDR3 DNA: TGTGCCAGCAGCCTGACCCGGAGCTCCTACAATGAGCAGTTCTTC; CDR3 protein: CASSLTRSSYNEQFF
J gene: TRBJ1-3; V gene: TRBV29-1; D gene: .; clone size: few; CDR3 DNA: TGCAGCGTTGATGCCGGGGGTTCCATATATTTT; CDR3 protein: CSVDAGGSIYF
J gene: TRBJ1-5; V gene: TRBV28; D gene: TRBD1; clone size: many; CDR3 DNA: TGTGCCGCAAACTCGGGGCAGGGGGCGAATCAGCCCCAGCATTTT; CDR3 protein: CAANSGQGANQPQHF
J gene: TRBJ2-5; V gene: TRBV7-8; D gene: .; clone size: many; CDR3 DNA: TGTGCCAGCAGATGGGACCGCCAAGAGACCCAGTACTTC; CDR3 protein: CASRWDRQETQYF
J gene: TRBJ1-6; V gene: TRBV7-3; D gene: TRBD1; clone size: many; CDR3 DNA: TGTGCCAGCAGCTTAACAGACAGGGGTTCAAATTCACCCCTCCACTTT; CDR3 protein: CASSLTDRGSNSPLHF
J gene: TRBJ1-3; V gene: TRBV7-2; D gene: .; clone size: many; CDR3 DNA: TGTGCCAGCAGCACCGGACGGACCTCTGGAAACACCATATATTTT; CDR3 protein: CASSTGRTSGNTIYF
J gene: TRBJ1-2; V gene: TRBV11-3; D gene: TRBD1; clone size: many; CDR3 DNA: TGTGCCAGCAGCAAGGGACAGGGGGCGACTGGCTACACCTTC; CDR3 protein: CASSKGQGATGYTF
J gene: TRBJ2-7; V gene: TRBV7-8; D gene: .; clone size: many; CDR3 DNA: TGTGCCAGCAGCTTACAGTCGGCCCCAGTGGGAGGTTATTACGAGCAGTACTTC; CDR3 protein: CASSLQSAPVGGYYEQYF
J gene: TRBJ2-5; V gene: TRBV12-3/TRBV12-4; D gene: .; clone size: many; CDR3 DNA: TGTGCCAGCAGGGAACGTGGGGAGACCCAGTACTTC; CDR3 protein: CASRERGETQYF
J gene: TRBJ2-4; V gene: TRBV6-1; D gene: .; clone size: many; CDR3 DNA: TGTGCCAGCACTCCGACTGACATTCTCACCAAAAACATTCAGTACTTC; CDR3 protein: CASTPTDILTKNIQYF
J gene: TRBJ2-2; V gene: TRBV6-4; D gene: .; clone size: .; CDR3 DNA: TGTGCCAGCCCCGCGGCAGGGGAAGTCACCGGGGAGCTGTTTTTT; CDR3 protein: CASPAAGEVTGELFF
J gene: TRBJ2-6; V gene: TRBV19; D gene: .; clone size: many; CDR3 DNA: TGTGCCAGTAGTATTCTGCCGCCTGGGGCCAACGTCCTGACTTTC; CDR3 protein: CASSILPPGANVLTF
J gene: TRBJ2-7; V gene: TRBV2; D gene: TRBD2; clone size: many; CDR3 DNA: TGTGCCAGCAGGGGAGGGCATGCCTCCTACGAGCAGTACTTC; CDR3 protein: CASRGGHASYEQYF
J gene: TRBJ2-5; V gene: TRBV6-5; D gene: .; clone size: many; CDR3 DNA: TGTGCCAGCAGTTATTCCGACAGGAGAGAGACCCAGTACTTC; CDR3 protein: CASSYSDRRETQYF
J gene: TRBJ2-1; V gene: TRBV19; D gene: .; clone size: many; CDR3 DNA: TGTGCCAGTAGTAGGACTCACAATGAGCAGTTCTTC; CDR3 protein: CASSRTHNEQFF